Presented here are 13 T cell receptor beta chains from one specimen sequenced in a study of blood T cell repertoires in COVID-19. Data came from immunoSEQ multiplex PCR; TCRdb stores just in-frame clones and leaves some out. The sample includes fewer than 250,000 clones, 76% of them seen just once. Material: PBMCs or T cells enriched from blood (not recorded which). The receptor set was obtained from a woman aged 45-59 years with acute COVID-19.

The gene calls are TRBV18 and TRBJ2-1; possible D gene TRBD1, 5 bases. The CDR3 runs 12 residues. Germline V CDR1 and CDR2: KGHSH, LQKENI. V was shortened by 6 bases and J by 6 bases, with 9 bases between the two germline ends. CDR3 DNA: TGTGCCAGCTCCCCCAGGGTCAATGAGCAGTTCTTC. Translation gives CASSPRVNEQFF.

This clone occurred a few times. The chain uses TRBV7-3 and TRBJ2-2, with a tentative D call TRBD1 (6 bases). V was cut by 5 bases and J by 5 bases, with 21 bases left in between. The CDR3 spans 17 residues. Looked up from germline, CDR1 is SGHTA and CDR2 is FQGTGA. CDR3 in amino acids: CASSPQGSRARTGELFF. CDR3 nucleotide sequence: TGTGCCAGCAGCCCCCAGGGGTCCAGGGCGAGGACCGGGGAGCTGTTTTTT.

The V gene is TRBV12-5, the J gene TRBJ2-7, with 9 bases fitting TRBD1. Germline values: CDR1 LGHNT, CDR2 FRNRAP. Trimming at V came to 6 bases and at J to 5 bases, leaving 8 bases not matched to a gene. CDR3 length: 14 residues. The CDR3 nucleotides read TGTGCTAGTGGCTTTGGACAGGGGCCCCACGAGCAGTACGTC. It yields the protein CASGFGQGPHEQYV.

The rearrangement links TRBV28 to TRBJ1-1; D gene ambiguous. Trimming took 5 bases from V and 8 from J, leaving 15 bases between them. CDR1 and CDR2 (germline): MDHEN, SYDVKM. The CDR3 extends over 13 amino acids. The CDR3 sequence: CASSLRDTKEAFF. The DNA for the CDR3 is TGTGCCAGCAGTCTTCGGGATACGAAAGAAGCTTTCTTT.

The rearrangement links TRBV10-3 to TRBJ1-3; D gene unclear. V shed 5 bases and J shed 4 bases, with 18 bases lying between them. Germline V gene data show CDR1 as ENHRY and CDR2 as SYGVKD. The CDR3 covers 16 residues. CDR3 residues: CAISLSVAGYGNTIYF. The CDR3 DNA reads TGTGCCATCAGTTTGTCCGTGGCAGGCTACGGAAACACCATATATTTT.

This chain connects TRBV2 to TRBJ1-5, with TRBD1 identical over 7 bases. V was pared by 4 bases and J by 4 bases, with 13 bases of the junction left unmatched. CDR1 SNHLY and CDR2 FYNNEI come from the germline V gene. There are 17 residues in the CDR3. In nucleotides, the CDR3 is TGTGCCAGCAGTGGTTCTGACGGACAGGACATTAATCAGCCCCAGCATTTT. This encodes CASSGSDGQDINQPQHF. Drawing the rest from reference TRBV2 and TRBJ1-5, the complete variable domain is EPEVTQTPSHQVTQMGQEVILRCVPISNHLYFYWYRQILGQKVEFLVSFYNNEISEKSEIFDDQFSVERPDGSNFTLKIRSTKLEDSAMYFCASSGSDGQDINQPQHFGDGTRLSIL.

V and J are TRBV9 and TRBJ2-3; D gene uncertain. The CDR3 is made up of 14 amino acids. The germline V gene encodes CDR1 SGDLS and CDR2 YYNGEE. V lost 0 bases and J 2 bases, leaving 7 bases between the germline ends. CDR3 residues: CASSVVSLTDTQYF. CDR3 in DNA: TGTGCCAGCAGCGTAGTGAGCCTCACAGATACGCAGTATTTT.

There are many counts of this clone. The chain uses TRBV14 and TRBJ2-5, with D unresolved. V lost 1 base, J lost 6 bases, and 9 bases lay in between. CDR1 SGHDN and CDR2 FVKESK come from the germline V gene. The CDR3 length is 13 residues. CDR3 sequence: CASSQGPQKTQYF. The CDR3 region has the DNA TGTGCCAGCAGCCAAGGGCCCCAGAAGACCCAGTACTTC.

This rearrangement joins TRBV9 to TRBJ1-1; D perhaps matches TRBD1 (5 bases). The CDR3 is 13 amino acids. The V end lost 1 base, the J end lost 3 bases, and 7 bases lay between the germline ends. Germline-derived CDR1 and CDR2 are SGDLS and YYNGEE. The CDR3 spells CASSVIGDTEAFF. DNA of the CDR3: TGTGCCAGCAGCGTAATAGGGGACACTGAAGCTTTCTTT.

V usage is TRBV4-3 and J usage is TRBJ1-2, with 7 bases lining up with TRBD1. V shed 0 bases and J 4 bases; nucleotides not matched to a gene: 8. This CDR3 region has 16 residues. Per germline, CDR1 LGHNA and CDR2 YSLEER. CDR3 residues: CASSQDLDRTAYGYTF. In DNA form, the CDR3 reads TGCGCCAGCAGCCAAGATTTGGACAGGACAGCCTATGGCTACACCTTC.

The V call is TRBV27, the J call TRBJ2-2; TRBD2 matches at 14 bases. Trimming cost V 5 bases and J 6 bases; bases outside gene matches: 5. The CDR3 spans 16 residues. Germline CDR1 MNHEY, CDR2 SMNVEV (reference sequence). CDR3 loop: CASSGPGLAGAGELFF. CDR3 nucleotide sequence: TGTGCCAGCAGTGGACCGGGACTAGCGGGGGCCGGGGAGCTGTTTTTT.

The chain joins TRBV6-4 to TRBJ2-3; 13 nucleotides line up with TRBD2. CDR1 and CDR2 (germline): MRHNA, SNTAGT. This CDR3 region has 16 residues. The J segment lost 3 bases and the V segment lost 9 bases, leaving 9 bases of the junction unmatched. The CDR3 DNA reads as TGTGCCAGGGGGGGACTAGCGGGGCTGAGAACAGATACGCAGTATTTT. It is translated as CARGGLAGLRTDTQYF.

The chain couples TRBV5-1 to TRBJ1-5; 10 positions agree with TRBD1. V dropped 3 bases and J dropped 3; count of bases not matched to a gene: 3. Germline assignment: CDR1 SGHRS and CDR2 YFSETQ. The CDR3 is 15 residues long. The CDR3 DNA is TGCGCCAGCAGCTCCGGGACAGGGGACAATCAGCCCCAGCATTTT. As protein: CASSSGTGDNQPQHF.